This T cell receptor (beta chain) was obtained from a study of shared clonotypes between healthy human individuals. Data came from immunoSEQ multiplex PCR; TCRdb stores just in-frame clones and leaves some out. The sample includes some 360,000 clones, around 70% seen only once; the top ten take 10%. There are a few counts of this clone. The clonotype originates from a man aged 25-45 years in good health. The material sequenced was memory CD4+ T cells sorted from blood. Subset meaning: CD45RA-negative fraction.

In DNA, the CDR3 is TGTGCCAGCAGCTTACTAGCGTCTAATTCACCCCTCCACTTT. It translates to CASSLLASNSPLHF. This rearrangement joins TRBV7-2 to TRBJ1-6; D gene unclear. Germline-derived CDR1 and CDR2 are SGHTA and FQGNSA. V lost 2 bases and J lost 6, with 8 bases in between. The CDR3 sequence is 14 residues long. The entire variable domain, with the rest obtained from reference TRBV7-2 and TRBJ1-6, is as follows: GAGVSQSPSNKVTEKGKDVELRCDPISGHTALYWYRQSLGQGLEFLIYFQGNSAPDKSGLPSDRFSAERTGGSVSTLTIQRTQQEDSAVYLCASSLLASNSPLHFGNGTRLTVT.